The clone carrying this T cell receptor (beta chain) came up many times. This sample was taken from a study of breast tumors, draining lymph nodes, adjacent tissues. TCRdb reprocessed the multiplex PCR reads with MiXCR, giving one entry per CDR3 protein. The data show fewer than 80,000 distinct CDR3 sequences, roughly 44% seen once. The CDR3 contains 13 residues. J gave up 3 bases and V 6 bases, and 4 bases lay outside the gene matches. The TCR comes from a female donor with breast cancer. Some clones in this sample may be carry-over from other donors' samples. The chain carries TRBV12-3 or TRBV12-4 and TRBJ2-7; 8 bases fit TRBD2. The sequenced sample was breast tumor tissue. CDR3 region: CASRTGGVYEQYF. The CDR3 DNA reads as TGTGCCAGCAGAACGGGGGGGGTCTACGAGCAGTACTTC.